One sample yielded the 9 T cell receptor beta chains listed below, sequenced in a study of OX40 agonist ivuxolimab in advanced cancers. Sequencing was performed with immunoSEQ multiplex PCR; in TCRdb, only in-frame clones are kept and a portion is missing. The sample shows about 150,000 clones, 85% to 95% of them seen only once. The starting material was CD4+ or CD8+ T cells sorted from blood, obtained in a trial of the OX40 agonist ivuxolimab. These receptors were taken from an adult with an advanced solid tumor such as melanoma, head and neck, liver or kidney cancer.

The V call is TRBV4-1, the J call TRBJ1-2, with no clear D. The length of the CDR3 is 16 residues. V dropped 4 bases and J dropped 1 base, with 16 bases sitting between them. Germline values: CDR1 MGHRA, CDR2 YSYEKL. The CDR3 here is CASSPQVSGNNYGYTF. CDR3 nucleotides: TGCGCCAGCAGCCCCCAGGTTTCCGGGAATAACTATGGCTACACCTTC.

J is TRBJ2-1 and V is TRBV5-1, with 8 bases fitting TRBD1. This CDR3 has 14 amino acids. CDR1 SGHRS and CDR2 YFSETQ come from the germline V gene. V gave up 5 bases and J gave up 5 bases; unmatched junction bases: 6. The CDR3 reads CASRTQGADNEQFF. CDR3 coding DNA: TGCGCCAGCAGGACTCAGGGGGCCGACAATGAGCAGTTCTTC.

The chain uses TRBV5-6 and TRBJ2-7; D remains ambiguous. V lost 0 bases to trimming and J lost 0 bases, with 13 bases between them. CDR3 size: 16 residues. From germline, CDR1 is SGHDT and CDR2 YYEEEE. CDR3 bases: TGTGCCAGCAGCTTGGAAGCCTCCCGAAACTCCTACGAGCAGTACTTC. It translates to CASSLEASRNSYEQYF.

The V and J genes are TRBV5-6 and TRBJ1-2, with D perhaps matching TRBD1 (6 bases). This CDR3 comprises 16 residues. From germline, CDR1 is SGHDT and CDR2 YYEEEE. Trimming stripped 3 bases from V and 2 bases from J, with 17 bases between. The CDR3 loop reads CASSSRRQAPNYGYTF. DNA for the CDR3: TGTGCCAGCAGCTCCAGAAGACAGGCGCCGAACTATGGCTACACCTTC.

The J gene is TRBJ2-7, the V gene TRBV18, with 8 bases fitting TRBD1. This CDR3 contains 14 residues. V lost 3 bases and J lost 5; bases outside the gene matches: 6. CDR1 is KGHSH and CDR2 is LQKENI in the germline V gene. CDR3 sequence (DNA): TGTGCCAGCTCACCCCAAGACAGGGGCGACGAGCAGTACTTC. This gives the protein CASSPQDRGDEQYF.

V is TRBV7-2 and J is TRBJ2-5; TRBD1 matches at 9 bases. The CDR3 sequence is 17 residues long. CDR1 is SGHTA, CDR2 FQGNSA, per germline. V lost 5 bases and J lost 4; bases outside the gene matches: 14. The CDR3 coding sequence is TGTGCCAGCAGCAATCCACCTTACAGGGGGCGCCGAGAGACCCAGTACTTC. Protein sequence: CASSNPPYRGRRETQYF.

The rearrangement uses TRBV6-1 and TRBJ1-2; no clear D gene. Germline V gives CDR1 MNHNS, CDR2 SASEGT. The CDR3 is made up of 11 amino acids. In DNA form, the CDR3 reads TGTGTGGTGGTAACCAACTATGGCTACACCTTC. As protein: CVVVTNYGYTF.

In the case of this clone: The sample has other DNA sequences that encode this CDR3 too. The chain has TRBV5-1 and TRBJ1-3; 7 nucleotides align to TRBD1. The CDR3 totals 15 residues. The trim removed 0 bases at V and 3 bases at J, leaving 3 bases unmatched. Germline CDR1 is SGHRS and CDR2 is YFSETQ. Here the CDR3 DNA reads TGCGCCAGCAGCTTGGAGGGGGCGCATGGAAACACCATATATTTT. As protein: CASSLEGAHGNTIYF.

This clone was detected only once. The chain carries TRBV5-4 and TRBJ1-2; D gene unclear. The CDR3 runs 14 residues. The V end lost 0 bases, the J end lost 6 bases, and 12 bases lay between the germline ends. Germline V gives CDR1 SGHNT, CDR2 YYREEE (reference sequence). The CDR3 spells CASSLARGQDGYTF. The DNA of the CDR3 is TGTGCCAGCAGCTTGGCCCGAGGTCAGGATGGCTACACCTTC.